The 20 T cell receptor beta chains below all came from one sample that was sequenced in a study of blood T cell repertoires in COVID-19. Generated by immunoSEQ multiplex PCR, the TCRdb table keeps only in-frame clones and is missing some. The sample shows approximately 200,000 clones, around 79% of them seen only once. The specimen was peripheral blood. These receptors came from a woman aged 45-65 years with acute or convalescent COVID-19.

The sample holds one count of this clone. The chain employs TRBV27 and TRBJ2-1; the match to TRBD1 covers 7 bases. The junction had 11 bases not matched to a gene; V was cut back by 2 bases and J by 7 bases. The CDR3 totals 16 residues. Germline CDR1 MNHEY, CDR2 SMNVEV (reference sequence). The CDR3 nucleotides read TGTGCCAGCAGTTTAGAGGACAGGCCCGGGGCAAATGAGCAGTTCTTC. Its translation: CASSLEDRPGANEQFF.

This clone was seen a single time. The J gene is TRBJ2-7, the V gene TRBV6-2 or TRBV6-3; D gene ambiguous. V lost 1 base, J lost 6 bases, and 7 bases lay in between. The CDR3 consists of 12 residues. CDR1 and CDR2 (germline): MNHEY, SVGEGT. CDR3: CASSYLPVEQYF. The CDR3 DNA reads TGTGCCAGCAGTTACTTACCGGTCGAGCAGTACTTC.

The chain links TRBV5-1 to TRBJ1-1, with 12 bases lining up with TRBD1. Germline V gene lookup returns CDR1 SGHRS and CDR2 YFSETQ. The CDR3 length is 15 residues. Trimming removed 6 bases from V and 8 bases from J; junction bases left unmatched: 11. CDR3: CASNLGQGALREAFF. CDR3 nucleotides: TGCGCCAGCAATTTGGGACAGGGGGCCTTAAGAGAAGCTTTCTTT.

The CDR3 is CASSPPGTGVTDTQYF. The CDR3 region has the DNA TGTGCCAGCAGCCCTCCCGGGACAGGAGTCACAGATACGCAGTATTTT. The chain employs TRBV7-2 and TRBJ2-3; TRBD1 matches 8 bases. The V and J ends lost 5 bases and 2 bases, in that order; junction bases with no gene match: 9. The CDR3 length is 16 residues. The germline gives CDR1 SGHTA, CDR2 FQGNSA.

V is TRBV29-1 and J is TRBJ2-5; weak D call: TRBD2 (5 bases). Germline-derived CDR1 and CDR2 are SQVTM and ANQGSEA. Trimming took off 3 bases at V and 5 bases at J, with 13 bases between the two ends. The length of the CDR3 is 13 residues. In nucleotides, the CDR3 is TGCAGCGTTGATGCGGGTGTTTTTGAGACCCAGTACTTC. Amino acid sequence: CSVDAGVFETQYF.

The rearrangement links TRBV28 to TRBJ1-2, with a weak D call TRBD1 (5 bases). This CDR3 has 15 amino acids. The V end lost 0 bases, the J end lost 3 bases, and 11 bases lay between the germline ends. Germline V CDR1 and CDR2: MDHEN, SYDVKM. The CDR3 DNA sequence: TGTGCCAGCAGTTTATGGGGGGGGTCTGACTATGGCTACACCTTC. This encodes CASSLWGGSDYGYTF.

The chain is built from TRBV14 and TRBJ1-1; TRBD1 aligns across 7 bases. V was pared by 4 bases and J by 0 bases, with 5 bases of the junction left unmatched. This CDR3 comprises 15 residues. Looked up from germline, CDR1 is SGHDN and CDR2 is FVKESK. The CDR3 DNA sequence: TGTGCCAGCAGCCCGTACAGGGGATTGAACACTGAAGCTTTCTTT. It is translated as CASSPYRGLNTEAFF. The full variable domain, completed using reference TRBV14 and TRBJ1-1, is EAGVTQFPSHSVIEKGQTVTLRCDPISGHDNLYWYRRVMGKEIKFLLHFVKESKQDESGMPNNRFLAERTGGTYSTLKVQPAELEDSGVYFCASSPYRGLNTEAFFGQGTRLTVV.

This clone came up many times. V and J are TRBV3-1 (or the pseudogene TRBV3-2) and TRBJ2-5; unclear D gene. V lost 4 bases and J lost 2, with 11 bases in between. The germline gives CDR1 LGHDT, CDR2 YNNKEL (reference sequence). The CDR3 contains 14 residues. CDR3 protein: CASSPTYGQETQYF. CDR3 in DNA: TGTGCCAGCAGCCCAACCTACGGGCAAGAGACCCAGTACTTC.

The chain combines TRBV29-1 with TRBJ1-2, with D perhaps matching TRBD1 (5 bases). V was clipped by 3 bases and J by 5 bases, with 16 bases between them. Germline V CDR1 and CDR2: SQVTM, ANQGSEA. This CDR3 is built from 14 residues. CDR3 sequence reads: CSVDMAGPLYGYTF. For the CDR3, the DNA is TGCAGCGTTGATATGGCAGGGCCACTTTATGGCTACACCTTC. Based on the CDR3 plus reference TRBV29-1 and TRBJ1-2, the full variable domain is SAVISQKPSRDICQRGTSLTIQCQVDSQVTMMFWYRQQPGQSLTLIATANQGSEATYESGFVIDKFPISRPNLTFSTLTVSNMSPEDSSIYLCSVDMAGPLYGYTFGSGTRLTVV.

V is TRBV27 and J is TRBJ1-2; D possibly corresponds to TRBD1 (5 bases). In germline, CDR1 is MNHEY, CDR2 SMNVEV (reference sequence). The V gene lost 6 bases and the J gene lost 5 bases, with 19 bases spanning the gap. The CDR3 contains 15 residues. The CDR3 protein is CASRNFMGGEYGYTF. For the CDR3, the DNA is TGTGCCAGCAGAAATTTCATGGGGGGGGAGTATGGCTACACCTTC.

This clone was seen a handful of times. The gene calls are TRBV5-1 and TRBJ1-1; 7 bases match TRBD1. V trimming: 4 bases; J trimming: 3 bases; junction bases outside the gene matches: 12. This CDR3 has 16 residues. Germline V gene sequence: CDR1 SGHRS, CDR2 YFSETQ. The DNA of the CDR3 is TGCGCCAGCAGCCCCATCACAGGGGAAGGAGACACTGAAGCTTTCTTT. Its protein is CASSPITGEGDTEAFF.

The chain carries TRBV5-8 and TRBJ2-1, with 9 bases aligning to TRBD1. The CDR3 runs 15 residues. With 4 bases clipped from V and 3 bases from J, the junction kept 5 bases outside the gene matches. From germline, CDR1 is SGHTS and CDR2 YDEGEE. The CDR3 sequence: CASSPRDRVYNEQFF. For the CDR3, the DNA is TGTGCCAGCAGCCCCCGGGACAGGGTCTACAATGAGCAGTTCTTC. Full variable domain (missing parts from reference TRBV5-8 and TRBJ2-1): EAGVTQSPTHLIKTRGQQATLRCSPISGHTSVYWYQQALGLGLQFLLWYDEGEERNRGNFPPRFSGRQFPNYSSELNVNALELEDSALYLCASSPRDRVYNEQFFGPGTRLTVL.

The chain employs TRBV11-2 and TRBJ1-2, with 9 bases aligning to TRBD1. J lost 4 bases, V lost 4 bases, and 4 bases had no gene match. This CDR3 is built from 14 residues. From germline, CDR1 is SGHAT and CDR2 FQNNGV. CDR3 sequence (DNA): TGTGCCAGCAGCTCCGGGACAGGGCGCTATGGCTACACCTTC. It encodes CASSSGTGRYGYTF.

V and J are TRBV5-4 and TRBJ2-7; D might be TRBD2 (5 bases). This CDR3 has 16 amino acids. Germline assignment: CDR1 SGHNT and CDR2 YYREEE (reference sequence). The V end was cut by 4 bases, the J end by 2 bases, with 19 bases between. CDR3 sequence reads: CASSPGSTTSTYEQYF. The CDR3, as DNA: TGTGCCAGCAGCCCCGGCTCGACTACCTCTACCTACGAGCAGTACTTC. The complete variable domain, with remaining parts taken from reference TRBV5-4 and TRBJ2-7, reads ETGVTQSPTHLIKTRGQQVTLRCSSQSGHNTVSWYQQALGQGPQFIFQYYREEENGRGNFPPRFSGLQFPNYSSELNVNALELDDSALYLCASSPGSTTSTYEQYFGPGTRLTVT.

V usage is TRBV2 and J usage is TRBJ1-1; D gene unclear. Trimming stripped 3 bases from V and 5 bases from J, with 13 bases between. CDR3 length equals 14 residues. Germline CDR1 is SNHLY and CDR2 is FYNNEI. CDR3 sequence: CASSDLLTATEAFF. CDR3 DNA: TGTGCCAGCAGTGATTTGTTAACCGCGACTGAAGCTTTCTTT.

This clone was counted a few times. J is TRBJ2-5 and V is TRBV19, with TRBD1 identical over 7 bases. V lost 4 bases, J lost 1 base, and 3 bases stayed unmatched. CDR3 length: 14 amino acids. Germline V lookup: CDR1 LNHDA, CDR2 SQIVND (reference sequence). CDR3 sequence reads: CASSTTGTQETQYF. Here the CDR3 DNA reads TGTGCCAGTAGTACGACAGGGACCCAAGAGACCCAGTACTTC.

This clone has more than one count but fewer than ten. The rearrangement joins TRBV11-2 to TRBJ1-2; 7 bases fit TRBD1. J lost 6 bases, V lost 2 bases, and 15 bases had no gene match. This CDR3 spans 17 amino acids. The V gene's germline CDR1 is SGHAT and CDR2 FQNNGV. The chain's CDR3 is CASSLTPGGRYGDGYTF. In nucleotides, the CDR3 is TGTGCCAGCAGCTTAACGCCAGGGGGTCGGTACGGCGATGGCTACACCTTC. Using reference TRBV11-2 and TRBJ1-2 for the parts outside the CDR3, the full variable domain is EAGVAQSPRYKIIEKRQSVAFWCNPISGHATLYWYQQILGQGPKLLIQFQNNGVVDDSQLPKDRFSAERLKGVDSTLKIQPAKLEDSAVYLCASSLTPGGRYGDGYTFGSGTRLTVV.

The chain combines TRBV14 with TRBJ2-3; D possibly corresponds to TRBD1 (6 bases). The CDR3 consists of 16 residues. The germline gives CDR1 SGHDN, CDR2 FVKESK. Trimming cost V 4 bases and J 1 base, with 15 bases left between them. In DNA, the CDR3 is TGTGCCAGCAGCCTTGGAGGCACAGGGCGCACAGATACGCAGTATTTT. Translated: CASSLGGTGRTDTQYF.

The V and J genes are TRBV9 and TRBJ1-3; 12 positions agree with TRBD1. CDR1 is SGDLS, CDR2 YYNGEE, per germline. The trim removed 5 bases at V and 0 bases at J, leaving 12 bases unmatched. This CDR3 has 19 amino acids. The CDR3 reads CASSAGTGGGWSSGNTIYF. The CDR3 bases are TGTGCCAGCAGTGCCGGGACAGGGGGCGGGTGGAGCTCTGGAAACACCATATATTTT.

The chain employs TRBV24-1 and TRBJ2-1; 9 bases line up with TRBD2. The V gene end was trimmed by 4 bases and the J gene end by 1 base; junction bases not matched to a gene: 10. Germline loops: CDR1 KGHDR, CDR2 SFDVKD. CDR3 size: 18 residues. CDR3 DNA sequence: TGTGCCACCAGTGACCCTTGGGTGGCGGGAGGGTCCTACAATGAGCAGTTCTTC. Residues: CATSDPWVAGGSYNEQFF.